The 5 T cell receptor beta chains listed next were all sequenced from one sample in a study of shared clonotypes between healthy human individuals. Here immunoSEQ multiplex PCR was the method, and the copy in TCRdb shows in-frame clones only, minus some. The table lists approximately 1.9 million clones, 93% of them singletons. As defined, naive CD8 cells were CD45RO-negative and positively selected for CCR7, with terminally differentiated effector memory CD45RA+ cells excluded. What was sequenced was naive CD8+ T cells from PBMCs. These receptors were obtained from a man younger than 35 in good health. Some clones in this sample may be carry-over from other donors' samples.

In DNA form, the CDR3 reads TGTGCCAGCAGCCCGTCCCGGCAGCAGTACGAGCAGTACTTC. As protein: CASSPSRQQYEQYF. This chain links TRBV28 with TRBJ2-7; D gene ambiguous. The CDR3 contains 14 residues. Trimming cost V 6 bases and J 4 bases, with 16 bases left between them. Germline lookup yields CDR1 MDHEN and CDR2 SYDVKM. The variable domain in full, with the rest retrieved from reference TRBV28 and TRBJ2-7, is DVKVTQSSRYLVKRTGEKVFLECVQDMDHENMFWYRQDPGLGLRLIYFSYDVKMKEKGDIPEGYSVSREKKERFSLILESASTNQTSMYLCASSPSRQQYEQYFGPGTRLTVT.

Written as DNA, the CDR3 is TGCGCCAGCAGCGAAGCACAGGGATGGGAGAATGAAAAACTGTTTTTT. This encodes CASSEAQGWENEKLFF. This chain uses TRBV4-1 with TRBJ1-4, with D maybe TRBD1 (6 bases). CDR3 length: 16 amino acids. The V end lost 5 bases, the J end lost 5 bases, and 18 bases lay between the germline ends. The germline gives CDR1 MGHRA, CDR2 YSYEKL.

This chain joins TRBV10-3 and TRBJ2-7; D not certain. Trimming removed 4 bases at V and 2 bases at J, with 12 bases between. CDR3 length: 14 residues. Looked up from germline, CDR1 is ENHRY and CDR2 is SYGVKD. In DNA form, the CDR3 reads TGTGCCATCAGTGGACTGGGTTTTCCCTACGAGCAGTACTTC. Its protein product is CAISGLGFPYEQYF.

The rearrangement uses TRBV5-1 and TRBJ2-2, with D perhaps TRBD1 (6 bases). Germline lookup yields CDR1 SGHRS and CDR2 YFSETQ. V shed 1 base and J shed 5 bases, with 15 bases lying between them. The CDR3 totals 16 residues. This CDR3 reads CASSLMGSGATGELFF. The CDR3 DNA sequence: TGCGCCAGCAGCTTGATGGGCTCAGGGGCGACCGGGGAGCTGTTTTTT.

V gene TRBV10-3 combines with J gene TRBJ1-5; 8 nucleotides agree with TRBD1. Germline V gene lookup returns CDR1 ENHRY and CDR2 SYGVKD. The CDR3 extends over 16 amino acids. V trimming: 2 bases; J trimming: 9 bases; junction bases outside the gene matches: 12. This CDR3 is CAISENGQGIRGPQHF. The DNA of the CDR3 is TGTGCCATCAGTGAGAACGGACAGGGTATTAGAGGGCCCCAGCATTTT.